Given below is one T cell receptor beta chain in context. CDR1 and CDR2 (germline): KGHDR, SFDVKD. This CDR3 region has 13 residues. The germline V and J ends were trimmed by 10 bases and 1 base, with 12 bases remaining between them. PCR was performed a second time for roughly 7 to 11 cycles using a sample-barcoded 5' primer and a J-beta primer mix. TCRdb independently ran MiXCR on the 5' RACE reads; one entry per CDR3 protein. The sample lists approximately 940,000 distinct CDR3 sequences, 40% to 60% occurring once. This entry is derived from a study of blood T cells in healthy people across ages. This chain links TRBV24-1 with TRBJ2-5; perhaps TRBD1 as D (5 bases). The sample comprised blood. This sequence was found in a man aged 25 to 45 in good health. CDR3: CATAGWAQETQYF. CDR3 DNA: TGTGCCACAGCAGGGTGGGCCCAAGAGACCCAGTACTTC.